This T cell receptor (beta chain) originates from a study of blood T cell repertoires in COVID-19 (dated by TCRdb to the early 2020s). Context from the whole study: Samples covering the acute and convalescent phases of COVID-19 were provided by collaborators in the United States, Italy and Spain. The prospective study material was composed of cDNA or gDNA derived from T cells, B-cell-depleted T cells, or PBMCs. Deeply sampled blood TCRbeta repertoires from subjects exposed to, actively infected with, or recovered from COVID-19 were included in the dataset. The repertoires were released in a freely available public database intended as a resource for research on the immune response to SARS-CoV-2. The samples were drawn from two sources: the first 160 participants of the ongoing ImmuneRACE study, and fewer than 1,500 subjects contributed by 6 global collaborators. The sample metadata nearly always contained a de-identified subject ID, COVID-19 status, age in years and sex. HLA class I and class II types, where available, came from metadata supplied by the sample provider rather than from assay-based typing.

The research as a whole found: Clinical and demographic metadata were provided uncurated, with the amount varying by source and participant.

Participants in the prospective study were enrolled through a virtual design, were aged 18 to 89 years, and lived in approximately 25 United States geographic areas. In the prospective study, participants were assigned to cohorts based on the clinical history participants reported in a screening survey and a study questionnaire. ImmuneRACE Cohort 3 recovered participants were defined by two consecutive negative NP/OP PCR tests, healthcare professional clearance, or symptom resolution. In the prospective study, whole blood, serum and a nasopharyngeal or oropharyngeal swab were collected from each participant by mobile phlebotomists. Prospective study participants could optionally give additional blood draws and questionnaires over a roughly two-month period. Blood samples from the prospective study were shipped frozen or at room temperature prior to DNA extraction. With respect to this clone: This receptor's antigen is unknown. The record has no base qualities; no much larger clone is one base away.

The immunoSEQ Assay, a bias-controlled multiplex PCR, was used to amplify TCRbeta CDR3 regions from genomic DNA. The source study handled its data this way. Nucleated cell counts per sample were estimated from amplification of reference gene primers within the assay. Sequence reads were collapsed and filtered to measure the absolute abundance of every unique TCRbeta CDR3 rearrangement. For each sample, productive Simpson clonality was calculated as the square root of Simpson's diversity index over productive rearrangements. In TCRdb, the immuneACCESS table is reduced to in-frame sequences with V and J assigned. These tables do not hold every clone; where another copy was compared, an unresolved V gene accounts for under half, and the others remain unexplained. That table is the source of V, J and clone size, and D and trimming were worked out from the DNA. In all, the sample holds roughly 370,000 clones, and more than 75% of those were seen once. The ten largest clones represent approximately 10% of the sample.

The junction carries 10 bases between V and J, which are trimmed by 6 bases and 10 bases respectively. The CDR3 sequence holds 11 residues, the cysteine and phenylalanine included. Only the CDR3 DNA is retained, 33 bases long and in frame from the first base. CDR1 and CDR2, looked up from the germline V gene (reference sequence), are SEHNR and FQNEAQ. The sequence was collected from a woman in her forties or fifties who had recovered from COVID-19. What was sequenced was PBMCs or T cells enriched from blood (not recorded which). The rearranged chain carries TRBV7-9 and TRBJ2-1; the D gene lacks a confident call. The CDR3 in this case is CASSRAPEQFF. At the DNA level, the sequence is TGTGCCAGCAGTCGAGCCCCAGAGCAGTTCTTC.